The present T cell receptor beta chain was sequenced within a study of CXCR3-negative and CXCR3-positive naive CD8 T cells. TRB cDNA libraries were made by UMI-labeled 5' RACE. Reanalyzing the 5' RACE reads, TCRdb keeps one entry per CDR3 protein, without DNA. Its table lists a few thousand distinct CDR3 sequences. This CDR3 has 15 amino acids. Per the germline V gene, CDR1 is GTSNPN and CDR2 is SVGIG (reference sequence). This clonotype is identified as medium-sized from frequency. The antigen is undetermined. Study findings and constraints: Against CXCR3-negative naive cells, CXCR3-positive naive cells showed more hydrophobic TRB CDR3s. Whereas both naive subsets had comparably high diversity, memory CD8+ cells had much lower diversity.

The chain combines TRBV30 with TRBJ2-7; TCRdb proposes TRBD1, but this gene call is untestable without DNA. Specimen: naive CXCR3+ CD8+ T cells from blood. Subset described: CD45RO-CCR7+CD27+CD95- naive CD8+ T cells expressing CXCR3 (TNR3+). This TCR derives from a human donor in good health. Some clones in this sample may be carry-over from other donors' samples. CDR3 loop: CAWRVGGLIVYEQYF.